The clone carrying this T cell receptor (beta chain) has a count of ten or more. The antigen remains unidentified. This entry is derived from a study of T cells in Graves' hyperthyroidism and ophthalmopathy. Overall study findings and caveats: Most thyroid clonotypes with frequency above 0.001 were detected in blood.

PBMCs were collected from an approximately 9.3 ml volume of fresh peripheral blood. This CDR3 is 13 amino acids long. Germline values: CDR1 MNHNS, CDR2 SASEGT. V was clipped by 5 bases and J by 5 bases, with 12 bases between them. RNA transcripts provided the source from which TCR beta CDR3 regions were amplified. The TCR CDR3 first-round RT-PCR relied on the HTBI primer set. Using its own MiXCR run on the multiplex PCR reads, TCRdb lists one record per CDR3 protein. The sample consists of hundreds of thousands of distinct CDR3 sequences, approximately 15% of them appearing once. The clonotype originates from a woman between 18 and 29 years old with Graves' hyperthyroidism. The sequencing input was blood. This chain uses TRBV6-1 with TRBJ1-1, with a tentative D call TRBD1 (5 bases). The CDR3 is CASSRDPLTEAFF. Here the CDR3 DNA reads TGTGCCAGCAGTCGGGACCCTTTAACTGAAGCTTTCTTT.